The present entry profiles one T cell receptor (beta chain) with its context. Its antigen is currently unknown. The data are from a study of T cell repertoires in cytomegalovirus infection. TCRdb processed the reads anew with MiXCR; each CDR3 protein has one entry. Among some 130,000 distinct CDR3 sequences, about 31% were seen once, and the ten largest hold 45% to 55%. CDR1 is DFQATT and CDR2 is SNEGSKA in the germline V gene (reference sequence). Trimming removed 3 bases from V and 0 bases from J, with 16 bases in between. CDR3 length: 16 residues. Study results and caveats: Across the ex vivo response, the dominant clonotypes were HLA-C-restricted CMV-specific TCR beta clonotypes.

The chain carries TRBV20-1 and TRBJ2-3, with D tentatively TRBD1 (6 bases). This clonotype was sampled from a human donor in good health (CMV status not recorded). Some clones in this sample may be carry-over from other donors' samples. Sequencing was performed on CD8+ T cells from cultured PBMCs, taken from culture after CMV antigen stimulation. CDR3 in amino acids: CSASVWTATSTDTQYF. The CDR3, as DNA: TGCAGTGCTAGTGTTTGGACAGCTACTAGCACAGATACGCAGTATTTT.